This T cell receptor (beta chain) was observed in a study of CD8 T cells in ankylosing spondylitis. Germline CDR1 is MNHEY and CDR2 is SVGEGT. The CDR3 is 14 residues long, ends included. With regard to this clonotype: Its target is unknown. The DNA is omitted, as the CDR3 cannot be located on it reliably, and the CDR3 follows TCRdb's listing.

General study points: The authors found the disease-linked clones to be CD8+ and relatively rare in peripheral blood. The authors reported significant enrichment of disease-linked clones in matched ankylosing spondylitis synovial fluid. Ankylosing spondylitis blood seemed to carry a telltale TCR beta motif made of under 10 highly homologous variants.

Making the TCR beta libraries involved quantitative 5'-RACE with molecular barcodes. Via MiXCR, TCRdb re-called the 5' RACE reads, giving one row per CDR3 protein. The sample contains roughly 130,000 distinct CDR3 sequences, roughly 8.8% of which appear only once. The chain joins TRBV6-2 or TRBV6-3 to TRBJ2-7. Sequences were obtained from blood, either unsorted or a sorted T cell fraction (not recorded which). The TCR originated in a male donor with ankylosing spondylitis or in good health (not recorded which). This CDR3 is CASSTSKPPYEQYF.